Listed here are 22 T cell receptor beta chains from one sample, sequenced in a study of PD-L1 blockade in urothelial cancer (dated by TCRdb to the late 2010s). Reading the label with the study, this specimen's time point is: peripheral blood 6 weeks after treatment start. Receptor libraries were prepared by the immunoSEQ multiplex PCR assay. TCRdb took over this immuneACCESS table, retaining in-frame rearrangements with V and J assigned. Such tables are incomplete; in checked studies, under half of the missing clones stem from an unresolved V gene, and the remainder is unexplained. Present in this sample are about 22,000 clones, around 91% of which were seen just once. The ten biggest clones cover roughly 10% of the sample. The sample here was PBMCs, taken around atezolizumab (anti-PD-L1) treatment. The receptor set was obtained from a woman aged 55-70 years with urothelial cancer.

Concerning this clone: A junction end diverges from the germline sequence, so it may reflect a read error. The chain recombines TRBV19 with TRBJ2-3; 8 positions agree with TRBD2. Per the germline V gene, CDR1 is LNHDA and CDR2 is SQIVND (reference sequence). There are 14 residues in the CDR3. The CDR3 DNA reads TGTGCCAGTAGTATTCGGGGGGGCACAGATACGCGGTATTTT. This codes for CASSIRGGTDTRYF.

This clone is a singleton in its sample. This chain links TRBV7-9 with TRBJ2-1, with 9 bases identical to TRBD2. After removal of 3 bases from V and 0 bases from J, the junction contained 0 bases not matched to a gene. This CDR3 is built from 15 residues. Per the germline V gene, CDR1 is SEHNR and CDR2 is FQNEAQ (reference sequence). The DNA for the CDR3 is TGTGCCAGCAGCTTTAGCGGGAGCTCCTACAATGAGCAGTTCTTC. Its translation is CASSFSGSSYNEQFF.

V and J are TRBV27 and TRBJ1-1, with TRBD1 matching 8 bases. Germline V gene data show CDR1 as MNHEY and CDR2 as SMNVEV (reference sequence). V was clipped by 7 bases and J by 3 bases; unmatched bases: 7. The CDR3 has 14 residues. CDR3 sequence: CASKQDREYTEAFF. As DNA, the CDR3 is TGTGCCAGCAAACAGGACAGGGAGTACACTGAAGCTTTCTTT.

This clone has only one observation. V and J are TRBV14 and TRBJ2-2; D not certain. Looked up from germline, CDR1 is SGHDN and CDR2 is FVKESK. Deletions cut 3 bases from V and 7 bases from J, with 9 bases between. The CDR3 consists of 13 residues. The chain's CDR3 is CASSHRYLGELFF. The CDR3 DNA reads as TGTGCCAGCAGCCACCGCTACCTCGGGGAGCTGTTTTTT.

CDR3 nucleotide sequence: TGTGCCAGCAGCGACCCCGCCGGAAGGGGCCTTACAGAGACCCAGTACTTC. This encodes CASSDPAGRGLTETQYF. The chain recombines TRBV5-8 with TRBJ2-5; D is perhaps TRBD1 (5 bases). The CDR3 has 17 amino acids. Per germline, CDR1 SGHTS and CDR2 YDEGEE. The V and J ends lost 4 bases and 4 bases respectively, with 23 bases between them. Together with reference TRBV5-8 and TRBJ2-5, the CDR3 gives the full variable domain: EAGVTQSPTHLIKTRGQQATLRCSPISGHTSVYWYQQALGLGLQFLLWYDEGEERNRGNFPPRFSGRQFPNYSSELNVNALELEDSALYLCASSDPAGRGLTETQYFGPGTRLLVL.

The chain combines TRBV7-9 with TRBJ2-3; 9 positions match TRBD1. Germline loops: CDR1 SEHNR, CDR2 FQNEAQ (reference sequence). There are 16 residues in the CDR3. V shed 6 bases and J 4 bases; nucleotides not matched to a gene: 11. The CDR3, as DNA: TGTGCCAGCAGTCCCGGGACAGGGATGTCCGCAGATACGCAGTATTTT. Protein sequence: CASSPGTGMSADTQYF.

The V and J genes are TRBV29-1 and TRBJ2-7; 9 bases line up with TRBD1. Germline assignment: CDR1 SQVTM and CDR2 ANQGSEA. Trimming cost V 4 bases and J 6 bases; bases outside gene matches: 7. The CDR3 contains 13 residues. CDR3 loop: CSVVRTGVLEQYF. The CDR3, as DNA: TGCAGCGTTGTTAGGACAGGGGTGCTCGAGCAGTACTTC.

The rearrangement uses TRBV19 and TRBJ2-2; 7 nucleotides align to TRBD2. Losses at the gene ends were 3 bases for V and 1 base for J; bases not matched to a gene: 8. The CDR3 sequence is 17 residues long. The V gene's germline CDR1 is LNHDA and CDR2 SQIVND (reference sequence). The CDR3 sequence is CASSIVREGLNTGELFF. CDR3 coding DNA: TGTGCCAGTAGTATTGTGAGGGAGGGCCTGAACACCGGGGAGCTGTTTTTT.

This sequence joins TRBV5-1 and TRBJ2-5; tentative D call: TRBD1 (6 bases). The V gene's germline CDR1 is SGHRS and CDR2 YFSETQ. This CDR3 is 13 amino acids long. V was cut by 8 bases and J by 5 bases, with 16 bases left in between. CDR3 sequence: CASYRAFRETQYF. In DNA form, the CDR3 reads TGCGCCAGTTACAGGGCCTTCCGGGAGACCCAGTACTTC.

V gene TRBV7-9 combines with J gene TRBJ1-3; D remains unclear. CDR3 size: 16 residues. Trimming removed 5 bases from V and 0 bases from J, with 14 bases in between. The germline CDR1 and CDR2 sequences are SEHNR and FQNEAQ (reference sequence). The CDR3 here is CASSPPSVSSGNTIYF. Here the CDR3 DNA reads TGTGCCAGCAGCCCCCCGTCGGTAAGCTCTGGAAACACCATATATTTT.

The chain recombines TRBV25-1 with TRBJ2-7, with 8 bases aligning to TRBD2. This CDR3 is 14 amino acids long. The V and J ends lost 9 bases and 4 bases, in that order; junction bases with no gene match: 11. Germline CDR1 is MGHDK and CDR2 is SYGVNS. For the CDR3, the DNA is TGTGCCAGGGTCTTGAACCGGGAGGGGTACGAGCAGTACTTC. Residues: CARVLNREGYEQYF.

The J gene is TRBJ2-7, the V gene TRBV15; D call uncertain. Trimming cost V 0 bases and J 7 bases, with 16 bases left between them. The V gene's germline CDR1 is LNHNV and CDR2 YYDKDF (reference sequence). This CDR3 has 15 residues. The CDR3 coding sequence is TGTGCCACCAGCAGAGATCTACGGGTCGTTCGGGAGCAGTACTTC. Translation gives CATSRDLRVVREQYF.

This clone showed up just a few times. The gene calls are TRBV19 and TRBJ2-1; the match to TRBD1 covers 9 bases. The CDR3 length is 13 residues. Germline trimming cut 9 bases from V and 2 bases from J; bases unmatched to any gene: 2. The germline V gene encodes CDR1 LNHDA and CDR2 SQIVND (reference sequence). CDR3 sequence: CASGTGPYNEQFF. The DNA of the CDR3 is TGTGCCAGCGGGACAGGGCCCTACAATGAGCAGTTCTTC. The whole variable domain, remainder taken from reference TRBV19 and TRBJ2-1, is DGGITQSPKYLFRKEGQNVTLSCEQNLNHDAMYWYRQDPGQGLRLIYYSQIVNDFQKGDIAEGYSVSREKKESFPLTVTSAQKNPTAFYLCASGTGPYNEQFFGPGTRLTVL.

V is TRBV5-1 and J is TRBJ2-2, with unresolved D. CDR3 length: 13 residues. Germline CDR1 SGHRS, CDR2 YFSETQ. Trimming left V 4 bases short and J 4 bases short, with 8 bases between. The CDR3 sequence: CASSRAVTGELFF. CDR3 in DNA: TGCGCCAGCAGCCGCGCCGTCACCGGGGAGCTGTTTTTT.

The count of this clone is one. This sequence joins TRBV2 and TRBJ2-5, with D possibly matching TRBD2 (5 bases). Germline CDR1 is SNHLY and CDR2 is FYNNEI. The germline V and J ends were trimmed by 4 bases and 2 bases, with 8 bases remaining between them. The CDR3 has 13 residues. The CDR3 loop is CASSGGSQETQYF. As DNA, the CDR3 is TGTGCCAGCAGTGGTGGGAGTCAAGAGACCCAGTACTTC.

The genes are TRBV9 and TRBJ2-7; D unresolved. Trimming took 0 bases from V and 1 from J, leaving 11 bases between them. This CDR3 spans 15 amino acids. Looked up from germline, CDR1 is SGDLS and CDR2 is YYNGEE. The CDR3 DNA reads as TGTGCCAGCAGCGTAGGGCTGGGCCTATCCTACGAGCAGTACTTC. Translation gives CASSVGLGLSYEQYF.

The chain joins TRBV11-2 to TRBJ1-4; 9 bases are a match to TRBD1. This CDR3 spans 15 amino acids. CDR1 and CDR2 from the germline V gene are SGHAT and FQNNGV. V gave up 4 bases and J gave up 4 bases; unmatched junction bases: 4. CDR3 nucleotides: TGTGCCAGCAGCTCTGGGACAGGGCTTAATGAAAAACTGTTTTTT. Translating gives CASSSGTGLNEKLFF.

This chain connects TRBV5-4 to TRBJ2-1, with a possible D match to TRBD1 (8 bases). The CDR3 runs to 20 residues. The V and J ends lost 4 bases and 8 bases respectively, with 34 bases between them. In germline, CDR1 is SGHNT, CDR2 YYREEE (reference sequence). The CDR3 is CASSNPTGGALQDVVDEQFF. In DNA, the CDR3 is TGTGCCAGCAGCAACCCAACAGGGGGGGCACTCCAAGACGTAGTAGATGAGCAGTTCTTC.

This chain uses TRBV4-3 with TRBJ2-3; perhaps TRBD1 as D (6 bases). V dropped 0 bases and J dropped 6 bases, with 19 bases sitting between them. CDR1 is LGHNA, CDR2 YSLEER, per germline. The CDR3 contains 17 residues. CDR3 in amino acids: CASSQDLNRVLWDTQYF. CDR3 coding DNA: TGCGCCAGCAGCCAAGATTTGAACAGGGTATTGTGGGATACGCAGTATTTT.

The chain is built from TRBV19 and TRBJ2-5, with D perhaps TRBD2 (7 bases). CDR1 LNHDA and CDR2 SQIVND come from the germline V gene (reference sequence). The ends were cut back, 1 base at V and 4 bases at J, with 13 bases in the middle. There are 15 residues in the CDR3. CDR3 protein: CASSIVFGGRETQYF. CDR3 nucleotide sequence: TGTGCCAGTAGTATAGTCTTCGGGGGGCGAGAGACCCAGTACTTC.

CDR3 region: CASSKTGGREKLFF. The CDR3 DNA follows: TGCGCCAGCAGCAAGACAGGGGGTCGGGAAAAACTGTTTTTT. The rearrangement joins TRBV5-1 to TRBJ1-4, with 9 bases lining up with TRBD1. V lost 4 bases, J lost 8 bases, and 6 bases stayed unmatched. This CDR3 contains 14 residues. Germline lookup yields CDR1 SGHRS and CDR2 YFSETQ.

CDR3 DNA: TGTGCCAGCAGCTTTGGGACAGGGGGATCTCAGCCCCAGCATTTT. Translating it yields CASSFGTGGSQPQHF. The rearrangement links TRBV5-6 to TRBJ1-5; 11 nucleotides match TRBD1. The CDR3 sequence is 15 residues long. Germline V gene sequence: CDR1 SGHDT, CDR2 YYEEEE. V gave up 2 bases and J gave up 6 bases; unmatched junction bases: 4.